These 24 T cell receptor beta chains share one sample of origin, sequenced in a study of T-cell reconstitution after alpha-beta-depleted transplantation in children. Unique molecular identifiers featured in how the TCRbeta library was prepared. TCRdb recomputed calls from the PCR reads with MiXCR, one row per CDR3 protein. The sample contains roughly 590,000 distinct CDR3 sequences, around a sixth of which appear only once. The specimen comprised PBMCs from the stem cell graft donor, sampled from the stem cell graft. These TCRs come from a human donor who donated a stem cell graft to a child with acute myeloid leukemia.

The chain carries TRBV5-1 and TRBJ2-4; D is uncertain. Per the germline V gene, CDR1 is SGHRS and CDR2 is YFSETQ. This CDR3 spans 16 amino acids. Trimming took off 0 bases at V and 0 bases at J, with 10 bases between the two ends. The CDR3 region has the DNA TGCGCCAGCAGCTTGGGACTCAACCTAGCCAAAAACATTCAGTACTTC. Its translation is CASSLGLNLAKNIQYF.

This clonotype was counted at least ten times. The chain employs TRBV5-5 and TRBJ2-5, with 7 bases lining up with TRBD1. With 2 bases clipped from V and 4 bases from J, the junction kept 8 bases outside the gene matches. Germline V CDR1 and CDR2: SGHKS, YYEKEE (reference sequence). This CDR3 has 15 residues. CDR3 sequence reads: CASSFSRAGGETQYF. CDR3 DNA: TGTGCCAGCAGCTTCTCTCGGGCAGGGGGAGAGACCCAGTACTTC.

The table lists this clonotype with a few counts. The V gene is TRBV7-2, the J gene TRBJ2-5, with 11 nucleotides matching TRBD2. Looked up from germline, CDR1 is SGHTA and CDR2 is FQGNSA. CDR3 size: 18 residues. Trimming at V came to 5 bases and at J to 4 bases, leaving 15 bases not matched to a gene. CDR3 region: CASSLGLLTSGEGETQYF. CDR3 bases: TGTGCCAGCAGCCTAGGGCTTCTGACTAGCGGGGAAGGAGAGACCCAGTACTTC.

The chain joins TRBV21-1 to TRBJ2-5; the table gives TRBD1 as D, unverified against the DNA. TRBV21-1 is shown as a pseudogene. This CDR3 is built from 16 residues. The CDR3, as DNA: TGTGCCAGCAGCAAAGCTCCCCGGGACAACCAAGAGACCCAGTACTTC. It specifies CASSKAPRDNQETQYF.

As to this clonotype: This may stem from a read error, because a much larger clone lies one nucleotide away. The chain joins TRBV29-1 to TRBJ1-1; no clear D gene. The germline V gene encodes CDR1 SQVTM and CDR2 ANQGSEA. The CDR3 runs to 13 residues. The CDR3 sequence is CSVRFSMNAEAFF. For the CDR3, the DNA is TGCAGCGTCAGGTTCTCAATGAACGCTGAAGCTTTCTTT.

This clonotype was observed at least ten times. The chain combines TRBV20-1 with TRBJ2-5; D is uncertain. Looked up from germline, CDR1 is DFQATT and CDR2 is SNEGSKA (reference sequence). CDR3 length: 13 amino acids. V gave up 3 bases and J gave up 5 bases, with 13 bases separating them. This CDR3 reads CSASQAARETQYF. As DNA, the CDR3 is TGCAGTGCTAGTCAGGCCGCTAGGGAGACCCAGTACTTC.

This clonotype has a handful of counts. The chain joins TRBV10-3 to TRBJ2-1; 13 bases fit TRBD2. The CDR3 runs 15 residues. J was trimmed by 9 bases and V by 4 bases; bases with no gene match: 6. Germline V gene sequence: CDR1 ENHRY, CDR2 SYGVKD. The CDR3 DNA sequence: TGTGCCATCAGTGCCCTAACTAGCGGGGGGGCTGAGCAGTTCTTC. This sequence encodes CAISALTSGGAEQFF.

This clonotype was detected many times. The rearrangement uses TRBV6-1 and TRBJ1-6; 7 bases are a match to TRBD1. V lost 6 bases, J lost 9 bases, and 5 bases stayed unmatched. Germline V gene sequence: CDR1 MNHNS, CDR2 SASEGT. The CDR3 contains 13 residues. The chain's CDR3 is CASSRGQTSPLHF. CDR3 in DNA: TGTGCCAGCAGCAGGGGACAGACTTCACCCCTCCACTTT.

This clonotype appeared a few times. This chain connects TRBV15 to TRBJ2-2, with 8 bases fitting TRBD1. The trim removed 4 bases at V and 6 bases at J, leaving 7 bases unmatched. CDR3 length: 15 amino acids. The germline V gene has CDR1 LNHNV and CDR2 YYDKDF (reference sequence). CDR3 in amino acids: CATSTYPDRAGELFF. In nucleotides, the CDR3 is TGTGCCACCAGCACTTACCCGGACAGGGCCGGGGAGCTGTTTTTT.

A remark on this clonotype: A read error is possible here, since a much larger clone lies one base away. The J gene is TRBJ2-7, the V gene TRBV5-6, with D uncertain. CDR1 is SGHDT and CDR2 is YYEEEE in the germline V gene. The CDR3 covers 14 residues. CDR3 residues: CASSLPDGPFEQNF. In nucleotides, the CDR3 is TGTGCCAGCAGCTTACCAGACGGCCCGTTCGAGCAGAACTTC.

The V call is TRBV5-1, the J call TRBJ1-2, with unresolved D. Germline CDR1 is SGHRS and CDR2 is YFSETQ. CDR3 length: 15 amino acids. Trimming pared 0 bases from V and 5 bases from J, leaving 14 bases between. The CDR3 spells CASSLEAAQGYGYTF. DNA for the CDR3: TGCGCCAGCAGCTTGGAGGCGGCTCAAGGTTATGGCTACACCTTC.

As regards this clonotype: At one end the junction does not follow the germline gene, possibly because of a read error. The chain uses TRBV20-1 and TRBJ2-1, with 7 bases fitting TRBD2. CDR3 length equals 16 residues. Germline V gives CDR1 DFQATT, CDR2 SNEGSKA (reference sequence). In DNA form, the CDR3 reads TGCTGTGCTAGATATTCTAGCGGAGGCTCCTACAATGAGCAGTTCTTC. It translates to CCARYSSGGSYNEQFF.

The gene calls are TRBV12-3 or TRBV12-4 and TRBJ2-7; no clear D. Trimming shortened V by 4 bases and J by 5 bases, and 6 bases separated the two germline ends. CDR3 length: 11 residues. CDR3 protein: CASSSQDEQYV. As DNA, the CDR3 is TGTGCCAGCAGTTCCCAGGACGAGCAGTACGTC.

CDR3 protein: CASSSTGPAYNEQFF. DNA for the CDR3: TGTGCCAGCAGCTCGACCGGGCCAGCCTACAATGAGCAGTTCTTC. The rearrangement joins TRBV7-3 to TRBJ2-1, with D uncertain. Germline CDR1 SGHTA, CDR2 FQGTGA. Trimming cost V 4 bases and J 2 bases, with 12 bases left between them. This CDR3 has 15 residues.

This clonotype was picked up a small number of times. DNA for the CDR3: TGCGCCAGCAGCCAAGAACTAGGCGGCACAGATACGCAGTATTTT. Translation gives CASSQELGGTDTQYF. The chain carries TRBV4-3 and TRBJ2-3; a possible D gene is TRBD2 (5 bases). The germline V and J ends were trimmed by 0 bases and 1 base, with 8 bases remaining between them. The CDR3 is made up of 15 amino acids. Germline-derived CDR1 and CDR2 are LGHNA and YSLEER.

This clonotype was observed at least ten times. This chain joins TRBV2 and TRBJ2-3; TRBD2 aligns across 8 bases. V was pared by 2 bases and J by 0 bases, with 1 base of the junction left unmatched. The CDR3 consists of 15 residues. Germline-derived CDR1 and CDR2 are SNHLY and FYNNEI. The CDR3: CASSESGGSTDTQYF. The CDR3 DNA follows: TGTGCCAGCAGTGAATCGGGGGGGAGCACAGATACGCAGTATTTT.

The chain combines TRBV12-3 or TRBV12-4 with TRBJ2-3; D tentatively fits TRBD1 or TRBD2 (6 bases each). This CDR3 is built from 15 residues. Trimming removed 8 bases from V and 0 bases from J, with 15 bases in between. CDR3 in amino acids: CASVDGGGSTDTQYF. In DNA form, the CDR3 reads TGTGCCAGCGTAGACGGGGGCGGTAGCACAGATACGCAGTATTTT.

Concerning this clonotype: A junction end diverges from the germline sequence, so it may reflect a read error. The V call is TRBV28, the J call TRBJ2-7; 7 nucleotides match TRBD1. Germline V gene data show CDR1 as MDHEN and CDR2 as SYDVKM. The CDR3 contains 13 residues. CDR3 loop: CASGQGVSYERYF. Written as DNA, the CDR3 is TGTGCCAGCGGGCAGGGGGTCTCCTACGAGCGGTACTTC.

V usage is TRBV28 and J usage is TRBJ2-5, with a weak D call TRBD2 (5 bases). V lost 3 bases, J lost 5 bases, and 13 bases lay in between. The CDR3 contains 14 residues. Germline V gene data show CDR1 as MDHEN and CDR2 as SYDVKM. The CDR3 sequence is CASSLRGKAETQYF. The CDR3, as DNA: TGTGCCAGCAGTTTGAGAGGGAAGGCGGAGACCCAGTACTTC.

V and J are TRBV29-1 and TRBJ2-1; TRBD1 or TRBD2 may be the D gene (5 bases each). The CDR3 has 12 residues. Germline V lookup: CDR1 SQVTM, CDR2 ANQGSEA. Trimming cost V 3 bases and J 6 bases, with 9 bases left between them. The CDR3 loop reads CSVDRDLNEQFF. The CDR3 bases are TGCAGCGTTGACCGGGACCTCAATGAGCAGTTCTTC.

This clonotype was picked up many times. The rearrangement links TRBV29-1 to TRBJ2-5; D gene uncertain. The germline gives CDR1 SQVTM, CDR2 ANQGSEA. This CDR3 comprises 13 residues. The V gene lost 6 bases and the J gene lost 2 bases, with 13 bases spanning the gap. CDR3: CSVERLGQETQYF. DNA for the CDR3: TGCAGCGTCGAGCGCCTAGGGCAAGAGACCCAGTACTTC.

This clonotype was picked up many times. V gene TRBV29-1 combines with J gene TRBJ1-1; D uncertain. The length of the CDR3 is 13 residues. V shed 7 bases and J shed 2 bases, with 14 bases lying between them. The germline V gene has CDR1 SQVTM and CDR2 ANQGSEA. The CDR3 DNA sequence: TGCAGCGCCTTACCCGTGGGTAACACTGAAGCTTTCTTT. Protein product: CSALPVGNTEAFF.

The V gene is TRBV12-3 or TRBV12-4, the J gene TRBJ2-2, with D maybe TRBD2 (7 bases). V lost 3 bases and J lost 6, with 17 bases in between. This CDR3 has 16 residues. The DNA for the CDR3 is TGTGCCAGCAGTTTGGTCGCGGGGGCAGGATCCGGGGAGCTGTTTTTT. Encoded protein: CASSLVAGAGSGELFF.

This clonotype was observed a handful of times. The chain couples TRBV27 to TRBJ1-5; 9 nucleotides agree with TRBD1. Per germline, CDR1 MNHEY and CDR2 SMNVEV (reference sequence). CDR3 length: 15 residues. The trim removed 5 bases at V and 4 bases at J, leaving 6 bases unmatched. The DNA of the CDR3 is TGTGCCAGCAGTAGAGGGACAGGGATAAATCAGCCCCAGCATTTT. Its protein product is CASSRGTGINQPQHF.